Each of the 10 T cell receptor beta chains below was sequenced from the same sample in a study of blood T cell repertoires in COVID-19. Assay used: immunoSEQ multiplex PCR; TCRdb lists only in-frame clones, some missing. The sample lists about 190,000 clones, roughly 84% seen once, with about 6.9% in the top ten. Sequenced: peripheral blood. The receptors stem from a man older than 75 with COVID-19, enrolled during active disease.

V and J are TRBV7-8 and TRBJ2-3; D perhaps matches TRBD1 (5 bases). Germline V gene data show CDR1 as SGHVS and CDR2 as FQNEAQ. CDR3 length: 13 residues. The ends were cut back, 3 bases at V and 4 bases at J, with 8 bases in the middle. The CDR3 reads CASSFGAADTQYF. CDR3 nucleotide sequence: TGTGCCAGCAGCTTTGGGGCCGCAGATACGCAGTATTTT. Based on the CDR3 plus reference TRBV7-8 and TRBJ2-3, the full variable domain is GAGVSQSPRYKVAKRGQDVALRCDPISGHVSLFWYQQALGQGPEFLTYFQNEAQLDKSGLPSDRFFAERPEGSVSTLKIQRTQQEDSAVYLCASSFGAADTQYFGPGTRLTVL.

The chain uses TRBV16 and TRBJ2-7, with D possibly being TRBD2 (7 bases). Germline CDR1 and CDR2: KGHSY and FQNENV. The CDR3 spans 13 residues. V lost 1 base and J 6 bases, leaving 10 bases between the germline ends. In DNA form, the CDR3 reads TGTGCCAGCAGCCAATGGGGGGGCTCCGAGCAGTACTTC. Protein sequence: CASSQWGGSEQYF. The variable domain in full, with the rest retrieved from reference TRBV16 and TRBJ2-7, is GEEVAQTPKHLVRGEGQKAKLYCAPIKGHSYVFWYQQVLKNEFKFLISFQNENVFDETGMPKERFSAKCLPNSPCSLEIQATKLEDSAVYFCASSQWGGSEQYFGPGTRLTVT.

The chain combines TRBV5-6 with TRBJ2-1; 10 positions agree with TRBD2. J lost 2 bases, V lost 4 bases, and 6 bases had no gene match. Germline assignment: CDR1 SGHDT and CDR2 YYEEEE. The CDR3 totals 16 residues. CDR3 coding DNA: TGTGCCAGCAGCGGCGGACTAGCGGACGCCTACAATGAGCAGTTCTTC. It codes for CASSGGLADAYNEQFF.

The V call is TRBV5-1, the J call TRBJ1-2; no clear D. Looked up from germline, CDR1 is SGHRS and CDR2 is YFSETQ. V was pared by 0 bases and J by 1 base, with 7 bases between. This CDR3 is built from 14 residues. The CDR3 DNA sequence: TGCGCCAGCAGCTTGGTCCCAGGTAACTATGGCTACACCTTC. Translation: CASSLVPGNYGYTF.

This chain links TRBV11-2 with TRBJ1-3, with D uncertain. CDR3 length: 17 residues. V lost 0 bases and J 0 bases, leaving 12 bases between the germline ends. Per germline, CDR1 SGHAT and CDR2 FQNNGV. DNA of the CDR3: TGTGCCAGCAGCTTAGATAGAGGTACTGCCTCTGGAAACACCATATATTTT. Its translation: CASSLDRGTASGNTIYF.

CDR3 in DNA: TGTGCCAGCAGTGAAGCCCTTCCCAGCGGGCCCTACGAGCAGTACTTC. As protein: CASSEALPSGPYEQYF. V and J are TRBV6-1 and TRBJ2-7; D possibly corresponds to TRBD2 (6 bases). The CDR3 extends over 16 amino acids. Trimming cost V 0 bases and J 2 bases, with 14 bases left between them. Looked up from germline, CDR1 is MNHNS and CDR2 is SASEGT.

This clone has more than one count but fewer than ten. The rearrangement joins TRBV7-3 to TRBJ2-7; 7 bases agree with TRBD1. The ends lost 5 bases at V and 0 bases at J; junction bases unmatched: 7. CDR1 SGHTA and CDR2 FQGTGA come from the germline V gene. The CDR3 consists of 15 residues. The CDR3 sequence is CASSENRGPSYEQYF. The CDR3 DNA sequence: TGTGCCAGCAGCGAAAACAGGGGTCCCTCCTACGAGCAGTACTTC.

This chain connects TRBV5-6 to TRBJ2-7; 9 bases match TRBD2. The CDR3 has 14 residues. Germline trimming cut 3 bases from V and 4 bases from J; bases unmatched to any gene: 5. Germline values: CDR1 SGHDT, CDR2 YYEEEE. The CDR3, as DNA: TGTGCCAGCAGCTCCACACTAGCGGGTTACGAGCAGTACTTC. Protein sequence: CASSSTLAGYEQYF.

This chain joins TRBV9 and TRBJ2-7, with D tentatively TRBD2 (6 bases). The CDR3 totals 14 residues. V dropped 2 bases and J dropped 2 bases, with 11 bases sitting between them. Germline values: CDR1 SGDLS, CDR2 YYNGEE. CDR3 region: CASSVRDWPYEQYF. CDR3 sequence (DNA): TGTGCCAGCAGCGTCCGGGACTGGCCCTACGAGCAGTACTTC.

The rearrangement uses TRBV5-4 and TRBJ1-1; D is ambiguous. The CDR3 length is 11 residues. V was clipped by 4 bases and J by 5 bases, with 6 bases between them. The germline gives CDR1 SGHNT, CDR2 YYREEE (reference sequence). The CDR3 coding sequence is TGTGCCAGCAGCCCCCCGACTGAAGCTTTCTTT. As protein: CASSPPTEAFF.